This record looks at one T cell receptor beta chain sequence and its context. The antigen remains undetermined. This sample is drawn from a study of cytomegalovirus exposure and HLA in healthy donors. PCR primers comprised 60 Vbeta and 13 Jbeta primers. Some clones are missing from TCRdb's copy, which holds only in-frame ones; the method was immunoSEQ multiplex PCR. Of roughly 140,000 clones listed, 60% to 85% were seen once; the top ten hold 6.5% to 8.5%. General study findings and limits: Later on, an analysis tied about 17,000 TCR beta sequences to HLA alleles at 0.05 false discovery rate.

J gave up 0 bases and V 2 bases, and 4 bases lay outside the gene matches. The CDR3 runs 15 residues. The V gene's germline CDR1 is MNHEY and CDR2 SVGAGI. The TCR was taken from a woman aged 40 to 50 in good health and CMV-seropositive. V and J are TRBV6-5 and TRBJ2-7, with 7 positions matching TRBD2. Source material: PBMCs. Here the CDR3 reads CASSYLRGSSYEQYF. CDR3 bases: TGTGCCAGCAGTTACCTGCGGGGGAGCTCCTACGAGCAGTACTTC.